These 29 T cell receptor beta chains originate from one sample sequenced in a study of CD8 T cells in Susac syndrome. Random hexamers were used to reverse transcribe an amount of roughly 0.45 to 1 ug RNA. TCRdb reanalysed the immunoSEQ multiplex PCR reads using MiXCR and keeps one entry per CDR3 protein. The sample shows 200,000 or so distinct CDR3 sequences, 85% to 95% of them seen only once. The sample comprised CD8+ T cells from PBMCs. These receptors were taken from a human donor with Susac syndrome.

This clonotype showed up just once. V gene TRBV5-4 combines with J gene TRBJ2-4; D could derive from TRBD1 or TRBD2 (6 bases each). The CDR3 spans 18 residues. Germline CDR1 reads SGHNT; CDR2 reads YYREEE (reference sequence). V shed 2 bases and J shed 2 bases, with 20 bases lying between them. CDR3 in DNA: TGTGCCAGCAGCTTTGGGGGCCTAGCGACCCCTACCAAAAACATTCAGTACTTC. It translates to CASSFGGLATPTKNIQYF. The entire variable domain, with the rest obtained from reference TRBV5-4 and TRBJ2-4, is as follows: ETGVTQSPTHLIKTRGQQVTLRCSSQSGHNTVSWYQQALGQGPQFIFQYYREEENGRGNFPPRFSGLQFPNYSSELNVNALELDDSALYLCASSFGGLATPTKNIQYFGAGTRLSVL.

The rearrangement uses TRBV4-1 and TRBJ2-2; D gene uncertain. V was trimmed by 0 bases and J by 7 bases, leaving 12 bases between them. The CDR3 contains 15 residues. Germline CDR1 reads MGHRA; CDR2 reads YSYEKL. The chain's CDR3 is CASSQDGVVGGELFF. The CDR3 DNA reads TGCGCCAGCAGCCAAGATGGGGTTGTAGGCGGGGAGCTGTTTTTT.

The chain links TRBV7-8 to TRBJ2-1; TRBD1 matches at 8 bases. Germline CDR1 and CDR2: SGHVS and FQNEAQ. V lost 3 bases, J lost 4 bases, and 8 bases stayed unmatched. The CDR3 is made up of 16 amino acids. The CDR3 bases are TGTGCCAGCAGCTTCTCCGGGACAGGAGCTTACAATGAGCAGTTCTTC. Encoded protein: CASSFSGTGAYNEQFF.

The genes are TRBV28 and TRBJ2-1; no clear D gene. V was trimmed by 8 bases and J by 3 bases, leaving 2 bases between them. CDR1 and CDR2 from the germline V gene are MDHEN and SYDVKM. This CDR3 has 10 residues. In DNA, the CDR3 is TGTGCCAGCTGCTACAATGAGCAGTTCTTC. The encoded protein is CASCYNEQFF. Together with reference TRBV28 and TRBJ2-1, the CDR3 gives the full variable domain: DVKVTQSSRYLVKRTGEKVFLECVQDMDHENMFWYRQDPGLGLRLIYFSYDVKMKEKGDIPEGYSVSREKKERFSLILESASTNQTSMYLCASCYNEQFFGPGTRLTVL.

In its sample, this clonotype was seen once. The gene calls are TRBV7-8 and TRBJ2-1, with TRBD1 identical over 9 bases. CDR3 length: 16 amino acids. After removal of 1 base from V and 1 base from J, the junction contained 2 bases not matched to a gene. Looked up from germline, CDR1 is SGHVS and CDR2 is FQNEAQ. This CDR3 is CASSLGGQGSYNEQFF. The CDR3 nucleotides are TGTGCCAGCAGCTTAGGGGGACAGGGATCCTACAATGAGCAGTTCTTC. The full variable domain, its missing parts supplied by reference TRBV7-8 and TRBJ2-1, is GAGVSQSPRYKVAKRGQDVALRCDPISGHVSLFWYQQALGQGPEFLTYFQNEAQLDKSGLPSDRFFAERPEGSVSTLKIQRTQQEDSAVYLCASSLGGQGSYNEQFFGPGTRLTVL.

The sample holds one count of this clonotype. The rearrangement joins TRBV30 to TRBJ2-7; D gene uncertain. Germline loops: CDR1 GTSNPN, CDR2 SVGIG (reference sequence). There are 13 residues in the CDR3. The V gene lost 0 bases and the J gene lost 3 bases, with 9 bases spanning the gap. In nucleotides, the CDR3 is TGTGCCTGGAGTGTACGGACGGGCTACGAGCAGTACTTC. Translation: CAWSVRTGYEQYF.

This clonotype turned up a few times. The chain is built from TRBV7-9 and TRBJ2-7; possible D gene TRBD2, 6 bases. The germline V and J ends were trimmed by 4 bases and 6 bases, with 10 bases remaining between them. Germline-derived CDR1 and CDR2 are SEHNR and FQNEAQ (reference sequence). CDR3 length: 12 amino acids. The CDR3 spells CASSSDGGEQYF. For the CDR3, the DNA is TGTGCCAGCAGCTCGGACGGGGGCGAGCAGTACTTC.

The rearrangement joins TRBV12-3 or TRBV12-4 to TRBJ2-3, with 8 bases matching TRBD2. The CDR3 sequence is 18 residues long. Trimming cost V 4 bases and J 5 bases; bases outside gene matches: 17. The CDR3 loop is CASSSPPRREEREDTQYF. For the CDR3, the DNA is TGTGCCAGCAGTTCCCCCCCCCGGCGGGAGGAAAGGGAAGATACGCAGTATTTT.

The chain has TRBV20-1 and TRBJ2-3; possibly TRBD2 for D (6 bases). Germline V CDR1 and CDR2: DFQATT, SNEGSKA (reference sequence). The CDR3 length is 17 residues. V was trimmed by 0 bases and J by 11 bases, leaving 27 bases between them. CDR3 DNA: TGCAGTGCTAGAGATTGGGGTAGCGGCCTAGTAGGAATCGGGCAGTATTTT. Translating it yields CSARDWGSGLVGIGQYF.

The CDR3 DNA reads TGCAGTGCGGCGGGAGATACGTCCTACAATGAGCAGTTCTTC. The encoded protein is CSAAGDTSYNEQFF. The genes are TRBV20-1 and TRBJ2-1; TRBD2 aligns across 7 bases. Germline trimming cut 6 bases from V and 1 base from J; bases unmatched to any gene: 6. The CDR3 length is 14 residues. The germline gives CDR1 DFQATT, CDR2 SNEGSKA (reference sequence).

The chain recombines TRBV7-2 with TRBJ1-6; 8 bases are shared with TRBD1. V dropped 5 bases and J dropped 3; count of bases not matched to a gene: 6. The CDR3 spans 16 residues. Germline CDR1 SGHTA, CDR2 FQGNSA. The DNA for the CDR3 is TGTGCCAGCAGCCAAATAGGGACAGGCTATAATTCACCCCTCCACTTT. Translating it yields CASSQIGTGYNSPLHF. Supplemented by reference TRBV7-2 and TRBJ1-6, the full variable domain reads GAGVSQSPSNKVTEKGKDVELRCDPISGHTALYWYRQSLGQGLEFLIYFQGNSAPDKSGLPSDRFSAERTGGSVSTLTIQRTQQEDSAVYLCASSQIGTGYNSPLHFGNGTRLTVT.

The V gene is TRBV5-1, the J gene TRBJ2-3; D call uncertain. The CDR3 extends over 15 amino acids. CDR1 SGHRS and CDR2 YFSETQ come from the germline V gene. V gave up 2 bases and J gave up 0 bases, with 10 bases separating them. CDR3 nucleotide sequence: TGCGCCAGCAGCTTAGCGAGACCTAGCACAGATACGCAGTATTTT. Protein sequence: CASSLARPSTDTQYF. The full variable domain, in which reference TRBV5-1 and TRBJ2-3 provide the parts outside the CDR3, is KAGVTQTPRYLIKTRGQQVTLSCSPISGHRSVSWYQQTPGQGLQFLFEYFSETQRNKGNFPGRFSGRQFSNSRSEMNVSTLELGDSALYLCASSLARPSTDTQYFGPGTRLTVL.

The V gene is TRBV2, the J gene TRBJ2-7, with D perhaps being TRBD1 or TRBD2 (6 bases each). The germline V gene encodes CDR1 SNHLY and CDR2 FYNNEI. V lost 4 bases and J 0 bases, leaving 13 bases between the germline ends. CDR3 length: 15 amino acids. The CDR3: CASSALGGDSYEQYF. The DNA of the CDR3 is TGTGCCAGCAGTGCCCTGGGGGGCGACTCCTACGAGCAGTACTTC.

The genes are TRBV7-2 and TRBJ2-5, with D possibly being TRBD1 or TRBD2 (6 bases each). This CDR3 is built from 13 residues. Germline V CDR1 and CDR2: SGHTA, FQGNSA. Trimming removed 3 bases from V and 5 bases from J, with 10 bases in between. DNA of the CDR3: TGTGCCAGCAGCTTCGGAGGGGGGGAGACCCAGTACTTC. Translating gives CASSFGGGETQYF. Based on the CDR3 plus reference TRBV7-2 and TRBJ2-5, the full variable domain is GAGVSQSPSNKVTEKGKDVELRCDPISGHTALYWYRQSLGQGLEFLIYFQGNSAPDKSGLPSDRFSAERTGGSVSTLTIQRTQQEDSAVYLCASSFGGGETQYFGPGTRLLVL.

The V and J genes are TRBV5-1 and TRBJ2-3, with 11 bases that match TRBD2. This CDR3 region has 16 residues. The J segment lost 2 bases and the V segment lost 4 bases, leaving 6 bases of the junction unmatched. Germline values: CDR1 SGHRS, CDR2 YFSETQ. For the CDR3, the DNA is TGCGCCAGCAGCGTCACTAGCGGGGGCCTCACAGATACGCAGTATTTT. Translating it yields CASSVTSGGLTDTQYF.

V and J are TRBV28 and TRBJ2-7; 12 bases line up with TRBD1. Germline V gene data show CDR1 as MDHEN and CDR2 as SYDVKM. CDR3 size: 15 residues. The ends lost 3 bases at V and 5 bases at J; junction bases unmatched: 5. The DNA of the CDR3 is TGTGCCAGCAGTTTTCGGGACAGGGGGCTCCACGAGCAGTACTTC. It translates to CASSFRDRGLHEQYF.

This chain connects TRBV28 to TRBJ2-3; D possibly matches TRBD1 or TRBD2 (6 bases each). In germline, CDR1 is MDHEN, CDR2 SYDVKM. Trimming removed 5 bases at V and 0 bases at J, with 12 bases between. The CDR3 covers 15 residues. CDR3 region: CASSDRGESTDTQYF. CDR3 nucleotide sequence: TGTGCCAGCAGTGATAGGGGGGAGAGCACAGATACGCAGTATTTT. The full variable domain, with the rest looked up from reference TRBV28 and TRBJ2-3, is DVKVTQSSRYLVKRTGEKVFLECVQDMDHENMFWYRQDPGLGLRLIYFSYDVKMKEKGDIPEGYSVSREKKERFSLILESASTNQTSMYLCASSDRGESTDTQYFGPGTRLTVL.

The chain is built from TRBV30 and TRBJ1-1; no reliable D call. Germline V gene lookup returns CDR1 GTSNPN and CDR2 SVGIG (reference sequence). Trimming removed 2 bases at V and 0 bases at J, with 10 bases between. The CDR3 sequence is 14 residues long. The CDR3 coding sequence is TGTGCCTGGAGTTATCGGAGAATGAACACTGAAGCTTTCTTT. Its protein product is CAWSYRRMNTEAFF.

The genes are TRBV6-5 and TRBJ1-3; 8 nucleotides agree with TRBD1. The V gene's germline CDR1 is MNHEY and CDR2 SVGAGI. The CDR3 runs to 13 residues. Unmatched junction bases numbered 4, after V lost 6 bases and J lost 6 bases. The CDR3 DNA is TGTGCCAGCAGCCCGACAGGGGCAAACACCATATATTTT. It encodes CASSPTGANTIYF.

This chain joins TRBV11-2 and TRBJ2-1, with 7 bases fitting TRBD2. Germline values: CDR1 SGHAT, CDR2 FQNNGV. CDR3 length: 13 residues. The ends lost 5 bases at V and 4 bases at J; junction bases unmatched: 2. For the CDR3, the DNA is TGTGCCAGCAGCCCCGGGGGGTACAATGAGCAGTTCTTC. Amino acids: CASSPGGYNEQFF.

This rearrangement joins TRBV5-4 to TRBJ2-1, with 10 bases fitting TRBD2. This CDR3 is 21 amino acids long. With V trimmed by 0 bases and J by 3 bases, 18 bases remained unmatched. Germline values: CDR1 SGHNT, CDR2 YYREEE (reference sequence). The CDR3 loop is CASSLAGWLAGDSGHYNEQFF. CDR3 bases: TGTGCCAGCAGCTTGGCCGGGTGGCTAGCGGGAGATTCGGGCCACTACAATGAGCAGTTCTTC.

This clonotype was counted a single time. This chain uses TRBV3-1 with TRBJ1-1, with 7 bases matching TRBD1. The V segment lost 1 base and the J segment 1 base; nucleotides outside the gene matches: 3. The CDR3 runs to 15 residues. The germline CDR1 and CDR2 sequences are LGHDT and YNNKEL (reference sequence). CDR3 nucleotides: TGTGCCAGCAGCCAAGTAAGGACAGGGAACACTGAAGCTTTCTTT. Translating gives CASSQVRTGNTEAFF.

The J gene is TRBJ1-4, the V gene TRBV15; unclear D gene. CDR3 size: 14 residues. V lost 0 bases to trimming and J lost 11 bases, with 13 bases between them. CDR1 is LNHNV and CDR2 is YYDKDF in the germline V gene (reference sequence). CDR3 sequence (DNA): TGTGCCACCAGCAGAGATCGCTCACTCAGGAAACTGTTTTTT. Translating it yields CATSRDRSLRKLFF. Variable domain in full (rest from reference TRBV15 and TRBJ1-4): DAMVIQNPRYQVTQFGKPVTLSCSQTLNHNVMYWYQQKSSQAPKLLFHYYDKDFNNEADTPDNFQSRRPNTSFCFLDIRSPGLGDTAMYLCATSRDRSLRKLFFGSGTQLSVL.

J is TRBJ1-5 and V is TRBV5-6, with 8 bases fitting TRBD1. The CDR3 contains 16 residues. The ends lost 3 bases at V and 2 bases at J; junction bases unmatched: 7. In germline, CDR1 is SGHDT, CDR2 YYEEEE. CDR3 sequence reads: CASSSYTGGGNQPQHF. CDR3 DNA sequence: TGTGCCAGCAGCTCGTATACAGGGGGAGGCAATCAGCCCCAGCATTTT.

The chain joins TRBV6-2 or TRBV6-3 to TRBJ1-2; D gene ambiguous. The CDR3 is 11 residues long. Germline V lookup: CDR1 MNHEY, CDR2 SVGEGT. The V and J ends lost 2 bases and 6 bases respectively, with 4 bases between them. The CDR3 here is CASSYPDGYTF. The CDR3 DNA is TGTGCCAGCAGTTACCCCGATGGCTACACCTTC.

This clonotype appeared once. The rearrangement links TRBV7-3 to TRBJ2-2; no reliable D call. CDR3 size: 12 residues. V lost 4 bases, J lost 7 bases, and 7 bases lay in between. Per germline, CDR1 SGHTA and CDR2 FQGTGA. The CDR3 loop is CASSSSYGELFF. CDR3 in DNA: TGTGCCAGCAGCTCATCGTACGGGGAGCTGTTTTTT.

The count of this clonotype is one. The rearrangement joins TRBV20-1 to TRBJ1-5, with TRBD1 matching 7 bases. CDR3 length: 12 amino acids. The V gene end was trimmed by 6 bases and the J gene end by 5 bases; junction bases not matched to a gene: 4. Germline lookup yields CDR1 DFQATT and CDR2 SNEGSKA (reference sequence). CDR3 amino acids: CSAVTGDQPQHF. The DNA for the CDR3 is TGCAGTGCCGTCACAGGGGATCAGCCCCAGCATTTT.

In its sample, this clonotype was seen a few times. The rearrangement joins TRBV5-4 to TRBJ1-4, with 7 positions matching TRBD1. V lost 1 base, J lost 16 bases, and 7 bases stayed unmatched. CDR1 and CDR2 (germline): SGHNT, YYREEE (reference sequence). This CDR3 has 12 residues. CDR3 region: CASSLSGDSPFF. CDR3 DNA: TGTGCCAGCAGCTTGTCAGGGGACAGCCCGTTTTTT.

The chain links TRBV4-1 to TRBJ2-5; D is perhaps TRBD2 (5 bases). Trimming took off 2 bases at V and 2 bases at J, with 18 bases between the two ends. Germline V gives CDR1 MGHRA, CDR2 YSYEKL. The CDR3 has 17 amino acids. CDR3 DNA sequence: TGCGCCAGCAGCCAAACAAGTCTAGCAGTCGTACAAGAGACCCAGTACTTC. Its protein product is CASSQTSLAVVQETQYF.